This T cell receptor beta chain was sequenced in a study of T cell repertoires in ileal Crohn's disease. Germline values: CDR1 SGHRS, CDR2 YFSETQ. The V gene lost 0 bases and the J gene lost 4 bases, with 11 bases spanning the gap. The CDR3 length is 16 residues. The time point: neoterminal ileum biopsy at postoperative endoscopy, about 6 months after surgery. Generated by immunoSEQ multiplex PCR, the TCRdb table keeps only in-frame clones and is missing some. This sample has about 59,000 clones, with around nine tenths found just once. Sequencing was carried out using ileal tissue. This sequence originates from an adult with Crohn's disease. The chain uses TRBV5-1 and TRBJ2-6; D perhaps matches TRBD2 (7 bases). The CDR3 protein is CASSLDGGLGANVLTF. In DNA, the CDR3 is TGCGCCAGCAGCTTGGACGGGGGGCTGGGGGCCAACGTCCTGACTTTC.